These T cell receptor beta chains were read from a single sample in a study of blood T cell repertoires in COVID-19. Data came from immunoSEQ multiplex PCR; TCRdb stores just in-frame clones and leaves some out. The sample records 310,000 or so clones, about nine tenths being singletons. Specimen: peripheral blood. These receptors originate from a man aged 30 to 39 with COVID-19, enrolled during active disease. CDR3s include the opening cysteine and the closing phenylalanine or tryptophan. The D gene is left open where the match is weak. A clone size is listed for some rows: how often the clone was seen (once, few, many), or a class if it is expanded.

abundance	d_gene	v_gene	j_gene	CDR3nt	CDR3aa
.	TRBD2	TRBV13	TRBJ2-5	TGTGCCAGCAGCTCCCGACTAGCGGGGTTCCCCCGAGGGGAGACCCAGTACTTC	CASSSRLAGFPRGETQYF
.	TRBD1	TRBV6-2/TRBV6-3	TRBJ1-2	TGTGCCAGCAGTCCCGGGACAGGGCGGTATGGCTACACCTTC	CASSPGTGRYGYTF
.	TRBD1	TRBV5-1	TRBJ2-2	TGCGCCAGCAGCTTGGTGAGGGGGCGCAACACCGGGGAGCTGTTTTTT	CASSLVRGRNTGELFF
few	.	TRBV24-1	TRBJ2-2	TGTGCCACCAGTCAGGGGAACACCGGGGAGCTGTTTTTT	CATSQGNTGELFF
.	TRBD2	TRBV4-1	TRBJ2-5	TGCGCCAGCAGCCCCTGGACTAGCGCAAAGACCCAGTACTTC	CASSPWTSAKTQYF
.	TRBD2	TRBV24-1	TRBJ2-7	TGTGCCACCAGTGATACTCGGACTAGCGGGAGGGCGGTCTACGAGCAGTACTTC	CATSDTRTSGRAVYEQYF
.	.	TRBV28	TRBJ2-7	TGTGCCAGCAGTTCCTCCGGACACGTTAACTACGAGCAGTACTTC	CASSSSGHVNYEQYF
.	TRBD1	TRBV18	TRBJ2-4	TGTGCCAGCTCACCATCCGGGACAGGCACCAAAAACATTCAGTACTTC	CASSPSGTGTKNIQYF
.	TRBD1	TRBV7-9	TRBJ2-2	TGTGCCAGGGGGACAGGAGTGAACACCGGGGAGCTGTTTTTT	CARGTGVNTGELFF
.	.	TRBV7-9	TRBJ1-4	TGTGCCAGCAGCTTACGGGATGTCCCTGCAACTAATGAAAAACTGTTTTTT	CASSLRDVPATNEKLFF
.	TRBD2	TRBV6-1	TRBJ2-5	TGTGCCAGCAGTGCAAAGAGCGGGGGGGCCGGAGGTAGAGAGACCCAGTACTTC	CASSAKSGGAGGRETQYF
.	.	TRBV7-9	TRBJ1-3	TGTGCCAGCAGCTCCTTAAGGAGCTCTGGAAACACCATATATTTT	CASSSLRSSGNTIYF
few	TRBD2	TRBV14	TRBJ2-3	TGTGCCAGCAGCCAACGGATGCGGGGGGGCTTTACAGATACGCAGTATTTT	CASSQRMRGGFTDTQYF
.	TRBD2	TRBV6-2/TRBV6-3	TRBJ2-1	TGTGCCAGCAGTTCGCTCCCCCGACGAGCGGGAGATACCAATGAGCAGTTCTTC	CASSSLPRRAGDTNEQFF
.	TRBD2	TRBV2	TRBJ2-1	TGTGCCAGCAGGACTAGCGGACTTTCCTACAATGAGCAGTTCTTC	CASRTSGLSYNEQFF
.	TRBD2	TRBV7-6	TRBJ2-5	TGTGCCAGCAGCCCAAGACTAGCGGCCCAAGAGACCCAGTACTTC	CASSPRLAAQETQYF
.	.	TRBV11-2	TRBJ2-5	TGTGCCAGCAGCCCCCGACCAACAGGGAAGGAGACCCAGTACTTC	CASSPRPTGKETQYF
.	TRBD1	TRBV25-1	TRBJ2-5	TGTGCCAGCAGTGATGCCAGGGGGCGTTCAGAGACCCAGTACTTC	CASSDARGRSETQYF
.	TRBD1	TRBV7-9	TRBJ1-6	TGTGCCAGCAGCCTCCGGGACAGCCATTCACCCCTCCACTTT	CASSLRDSHSPLHF
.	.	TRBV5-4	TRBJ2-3	TGTGCCAGCAGCTTAACAGGGAGCACAGATACGCAGTATTTT	CASSLTGSTDTQYF